These T cell receptor beta chains were read from a single sample in a study of T cell responses to AZD1222 COVID-19 vaccine. Measured with immunoSEQ multiplex PCR; TCRdb has only the in-frame clones, and not every one. The sample shows more than 100,000 clones, 70% to 90% of them seen only once. The sequencing here drew on peripheral blood, taken on day 0 of AZD1222 vaccination. The receptors stem from an adult in good health. The CDR3 runs from the conserved cysteine through the conserved F or W. Fields, in order: CDR3 DNA, CDR3 protein, J gene, V gene, D gene, clone size, CDR3 length. A D gene is named only where the DNA matches it firmly. Clone size is given for some rows only: seen once, a few or many times, or a class if the clone is expanded.

TGTGCCAGCAGCCGGACTAGCGGGGGTGGCGAGCAGTACTTC,CASSRTSGGGEQYF,TRBJ2-7,TRBV3-1/TRBV3-2,TRBD2,.,14
TGTGCCAGCAGCTTAGGGGAAAACACTGAAGCTTTCTTT,CASSLGENTEAFF,TRBJ1-1,TRBV7-2,.,.,13
TGTGCCAGCAGCTTACCCTCGACTAGCTCAGTCTCCTACAATGAGCAGTTCTTC,CASSLPSTSSVSYNEQFF,TRBJ2-1,TRBV7-8,TRBD2,.,18
TGTGCCAGCAGTTTACTAACCCTTCGGGACACTGAAGCTTTCTTT,CASSLLTLRDTEAFF,TRBJ1-1,TRBV28,.,.,15
TGTGCCAGCTCACCACGGAGCGGGCCAGGGGATACGCAGTATTTT,CASSPRSGPGDTQYF,TRBJ2-3,TRBV18,.,.,15
TGCGCCAGCAGCTCGGACAGGGGGATTTATTATGGCTACACCTTC,CASSSDRGIYYGYTF,TRBJ1-2,TRBV5-1,TRBD1,.,15
TGTGCCACCAGCAGAGGGGCTGACAGGGGGGTTTCACCCCTCCACTTT,CATSRGADRGVSPLHF,TRBJ1-6,TRBV15,TRBD1,.,16
TGTGCCAGCAGTTTAGGGGCAGGGGGCCGGTATGGCTACACCTTC,CASSLGAGGRYGYTF,TRBJ1-2,TRBV28,TRBD1,.,15
TGTGCCAGCAGTATGGACAGGGTAAATGAAAAACTGTTTTTT,CASSMDRVNEKLFF,TRBJ1-4,TRBV27,TRBD1,.,14
TGTGCCAGCAGTGAAGATGCAACTAGCAATCAGCCCCAGCATTTT,CASSEDATSNQPQHF,TRBJ1-5,TRBV6-1,.,.,15
TGTGCTATCCGGGGACAACAAACCGGGGTGAACACTGAAGCTTTCTTT,CAIRGQQTGVNTEAFF,TRBJ1-1,TRBV7-9,.,.,16
TGTGCCAGCAGCGTAGGTCTAGCGGGGGCCGGCGGCACAGATACGCAGTATTTT,CASSVGLAGAGGTDTQYF,TRBJ2-3,TRBV9,TRBD2,.,18
TGTGCCAGTAGTTACAGTGGTATGGAAGAGACCCAGTACTTC,CASSYSGMEETQYF,TRBJ2-5,TRBV19,.,.,14
TGTGCCATCACCAGCGGGCAGTACACTGAAGCTTTCTTT,CAITSGQYTEAFF,TRBJ1-1,TRBV10-3,.,.,13
TGCGCCAGCAGGCTGACAGGGTTCCAGGAGGGCGAGCAGTACTTC,CASRLTGFQEGEQYF,TRBJ2-7,TRBV4-1,.,few,15
TGTGCCAGTAGTAACTCCCCCTTGGACCCTTTTTCTAGCTCCTACGAGCAGTACTTC,CASSNSPLDPFSSSYEQYF,TRBJ2-7,TRBV19,.,.,19
TGTGCCAGCAGTTCGACAGGGGCGGATGAGCAGTTCTTC,CASSSTGADEQFF,TRBJ2-1,TRBV11-3,TRBD1,.,13
TGTGCCAGCATGCCATCGCTCGGACAAATGGGAACAGATACGCAGTATTTT,CASMPSLGQMGTDTQYF,TRBJ2-3,TRBV10-3,.,.,17
TGTGCCAGCAGCCCCGACAGGATTCAGCCCCAGCATTTT,CASSPDRIQPQHF,TRBJ1-5,TRBV7-9,.,.,13
TGTGCCACCAGCAGAGAGGGGGGGACCGGGGAGCTGTTTTTT,CATSREGGTGELFF,TRBJ2-2,TRBV15,TRBD2,.,14
TGTGCCAGCAGCCCCCCGGCCCTGAACACCGGGGAGCTGTTTTTT,CASSPPALNTGELFF,TRBJ2-2,TRBV13,.,.,15
TGTGCCAGCAGCTCGTCAGGGGTGGAAAAACTGTTTTTT,CASSSSGVEKLFF,TRBJ1-4,TRBV7-2,.,.,13
TGTGCCAGCAGCGAACCGGGACAGGGAACAGATACGCAGTATTTT,CASSEPGQGTDTQYF,TRBJ2-3,TRBV9,TRBD1,once,15
TGTGCCAGCAGTGAGGAGGCTAATCAGCCCCAGCATTTT,CASSEEANQPQHF,TRBJ1-5,TRBV6-4,.,once,13
TGTGCCAGCAGCTTACGGGACCTAAGGGGGTTAAACACTGAAGCTTTCTTT,CASSLRDLRGLNTEAFF,TRBJ1-1,TRBV7-8,.,.,17
TGTGCCAGCAGCTCGGACGGGGGCGATGAGCAGTTCTTC,CASSSDGGDEQFF,TRBJ2-1,TRBV7-3,.,.,13
TGTGCCAGCAGGAATAGCAATCAGCCCCAGCATTTT,CASRNSNQPQHF,TRBJ1-5,TRBV6-5,.,.,12
TGCGCCAGCAGCCAAGACGGAAATTCACCCCTCCACTTT,CASSQDGNSPLHF,TRBJ1-6,TRBV4-1,.,.,13
TGCAGTGCTAGTGGCTACAGGGAAGCCCCCCAGAAGACCCAGTACTTC,CSASGYREAPQKTQYF,TRBJ2-5,TRBV20-1,.,.,16
TGCGCCAGCAGCCACAACACGGACAGGTGGAATGAAAAACTGTTTTTT,CASSHNTDRWNEKLFF,TRBJ1-4,TRBV4-3,TRBD1,.,16
TGTGCCAGCAGCCAAGCCGGGGGAGGTGAGACCCAGTACTTC,CASSQAGGGETQYF,TRBJ2-5,TRBV3-1/TRBV3-2,.,.,14
TGCAGCGTTTTGGTGGACGGTAATTCACCCCTCCACTTT,CSVLVDGNSPLHF,TRBJ1-6,TRBV29-1,.,.,13
TGCGCCAGCAGCTCAAACCCAGAGGGTGGCACTGAAGCTTTCTTT,CASSSNPEGGTEAFF,TRBJ1-1,TRBV4-3,.,.,15
TGTGCCAGCAGCCAAGGGGTCGGGAGTACTAACTATGGCTACACCTTC,CASSQGVGSTNYGYTF,TRBJ1-2,TRBV3-1/TRBV3-2,.,.,16